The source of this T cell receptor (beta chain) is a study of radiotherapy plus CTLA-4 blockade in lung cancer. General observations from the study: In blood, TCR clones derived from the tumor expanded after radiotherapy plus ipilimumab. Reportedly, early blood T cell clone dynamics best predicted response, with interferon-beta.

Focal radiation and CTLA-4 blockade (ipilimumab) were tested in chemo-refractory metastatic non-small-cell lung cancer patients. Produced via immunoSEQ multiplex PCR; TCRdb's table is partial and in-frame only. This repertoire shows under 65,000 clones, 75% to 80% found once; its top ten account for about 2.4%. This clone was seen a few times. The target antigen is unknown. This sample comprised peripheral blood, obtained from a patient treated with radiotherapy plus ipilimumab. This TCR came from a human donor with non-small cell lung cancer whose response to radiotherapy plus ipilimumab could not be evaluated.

CDR3 region: CASSWIGGVTGELFF. Written as DNA, the CDR3 is TGTGCCAGCAGTTGGATAGGGGGGGTCACCGGGGAGCTGTTTTTT. The chain uses TRBV28 and TRBJ2-2; TRBD2 is a possible D gene (7 bases). The V and J ends lost 4 bases and 4 bases respectively, with 13 bases between them. CDR3 length: 15 residues. The germline V gene encodes CDR1 MDHEN and CDR2 SYDVKM. Using reference TRBV28 and TRBJ2-2 for the parts outside the CDR3, the full variable domain is DVKVTQSSRYLVKRTGEKVFLECVQDMDHENMFWYRQDPGLGLRLIYFSYDVKMKEKGDIPEGYSVSREKKERFSLILESASTNQTSMYLCASSWIGGVTGELFFGEGSRLTVL.